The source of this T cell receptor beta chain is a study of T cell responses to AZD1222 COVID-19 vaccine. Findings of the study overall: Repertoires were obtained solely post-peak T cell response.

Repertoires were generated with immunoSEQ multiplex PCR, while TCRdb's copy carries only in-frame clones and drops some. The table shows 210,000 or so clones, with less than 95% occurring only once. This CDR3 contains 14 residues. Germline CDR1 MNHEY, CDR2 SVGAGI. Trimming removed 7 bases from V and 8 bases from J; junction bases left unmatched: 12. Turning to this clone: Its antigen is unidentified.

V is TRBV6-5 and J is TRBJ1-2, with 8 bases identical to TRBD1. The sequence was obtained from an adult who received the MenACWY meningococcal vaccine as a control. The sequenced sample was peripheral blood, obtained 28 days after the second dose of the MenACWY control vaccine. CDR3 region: CASTPTGEMGGYTF. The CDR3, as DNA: TGTGCCAGCACCCCGACAGGGGAGATGGGAGGCTACACCTTC.